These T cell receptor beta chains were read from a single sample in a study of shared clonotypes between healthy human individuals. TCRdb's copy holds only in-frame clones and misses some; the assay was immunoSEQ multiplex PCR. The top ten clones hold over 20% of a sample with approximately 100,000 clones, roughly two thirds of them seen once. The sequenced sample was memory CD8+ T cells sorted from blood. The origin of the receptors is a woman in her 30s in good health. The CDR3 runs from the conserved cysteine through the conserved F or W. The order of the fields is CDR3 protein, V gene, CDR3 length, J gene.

CDR3aa: CASSFGGLYEQYF
v_gene: TRBV7-6
len: 13
j_gene: TRBJ2-7

CDR3aa: CASSLAGGPGTDTQYF
v_gene: TRBV7-3
len: 16
j_gene: TRBJ2-3

CDR3aa: CASGLIGQGVTGELFF
v_gene: TRBV12-5
len: 16
j_gene: TRBJ2-2

CDR3aa: CASSLGDGTYEQYF
v_gene: TRBV27
len: 14
j_gene: TRBJ2-7

CDR3aa: CATSSERGASEKLFF
v_gene: TRBV15
len: 15
j_gene: TRBJ1-4

CDR3aa: CSARPSREQYF
v_gene: TRBV20-1
len: 11
j_gene: TRBJ2-7

CDR3aa: CASSEEPTFSGNTIYF
v_gene: TRBV6-1
len: 16
j_gene: TRBJ1-3

CDR3aa: CASISRLQVTNTEAFF
v_gene: TRBV5-6
len: 16
j_gene: TRBJ1-1

CDR3aa: CSVEVYGKMNTEAFF
v_gene: TRBV29-1
len: 15
j_gene: TRBJ1-1

CDR3aa: CASSPETSGADTQYF
v_gene: TRBV27
len: 15
j_gene: TRBJ2-3

CDR3aa: CASSQGGMNSNQPQHF
v_gene: TRBV4-1
len: 16
j_gene: TRBJ1-5

CDR3aa: CASSLLRTDPPGNTIYF
v_gene: TRBV11-2
len: 17
j_gene: TRBJ1-3

CDR3aa: CASSQGEGSSYEQYF
v_gene: TRBV4-2
len: 15
j_gene: -

CDR3aa: CASSQPPGQGNEKLFF
v_gene: TRBV4-1
len: 16
j_gene: TRBJ1-4

CDR3aa: CASSGEGFTEAFF
v_gene: TRBV5-4
len: 13
j_gene: TRBJ1-1

CDR3aa: CASSEVGAFDYGYTF
v_gene: TRBV6-1
len: 15
j_gene: TRBJ1-2

CDR3aa: CASSLGGQSKETQYF
v_gene: TRBV11-2
len: 15
j_gene: TRBJ2-5

CDR3aa: CASSPVVGTQYF
v_gene: TRBV6-5
len: 12
j_gene: TRBJ2-3

CDR3aa: CASSPGTGGGNGYTF
v_gene: TRBV27
len: 15
j_gene: TRBJ1-2

CDR3aa: CASSSWGSSGNTIYF
v_gene: TRBV28
len: 15
j_gene: TRBJ1-3

CDR3aa: CASSEAQFGLGLAGEQYF
v_gene: TRBV2
len: 18
j_gene: -

CDR3aa: CASRRTGVLRNEYF
v_gene: TRBV28
len: 14
j_gene: TRBJ2-7

CDR3aa: CASSFWPDRNHEQYF
v_gene: TRBV28
len: 15
j_gene: TRBJ2-7

CDR3aa: CASIASGRQGTDTQYF
v_gene: TRBV28
len: 16
j_gene: TRBJ2-3

CDR3aa: CASRLRTGGEKLFF
v_gene: TRBV6-5
len: 14
j_gene: TRBJ1-4

CDR3aa: CASTPGQGRANYGYTF
v_gene: TRBV11-1
len: 16
j_gene: TRBJ1-2

CDR3aa: CASSSWTSGTDEQFF
v_gene: TRBV11-3
len: 15
j_gene: TRBJ2-1

CDR3aa: CASSIPLRGAFF
v_gene: TRBV2
len: 12
j_gene: TRBJ1-1

CDR3aa: CASKETRGRIYQPQHF
v_gene: TRBV28
len: 16
j_gene: TRBJ1-5